This T cell receptor (beta chain) was identified during a study of blood T cells in healthy people across ages. Study-level information: About one barcoded TCR beta cDNA was captured per two T cells.

Healthy Caucasian individuals from Russia aged about 6 to 90 were enrolled as donors. Each donor had around 9.8 milliliters of peripheral blood drawn. Study results and caveats: Long-lived donors exceeded aged donors in naive CD4+ cells and diversity.

Germline V gene data show CDR1 as SGHTA and CDR2 as FQGNSA. The CDR3 spans 14 residues. PCR was performed a second time for about 7 to 12 cycles using a sample-barcoded 5' primer and a J-beta primer mix. From the 5' RACE reads, TCRdb called clonotypes with MiXCR, one entry per CDR3 protein. This sample has about 1.1 million distinct CDR3 sequences; less than 45% occur once, and the top ten carry around 14%. Worth noting for this clonotype: Its target is unknown.

This TCR derives from a man between 18 and 29 years old in good health. The sample comprised blood. The chain recombines TRBV7-2 with TRBJ2-4, with 8 positions matching TRBD2. The end of the DNA aligns better with TRBJ2-7, so the J call may be wrong. CDR3 amino acids: CASSLDRTSHEQYF. Written as DNA, the CDR3 is TGTGCCAGCAGCTTAGATCGGACTAGCCACGAGCAGTACTTC.